The 22 T cell receptor beta chains below all came from one sample that was sequenced in a study of T cells in Graves' hyperthyroidism and ophthalmopathy. RNA transcripts provided the source from which TCR beta CDR3 regions were amplified. Researchers ran a first-round RT-PCR on the TCR CDR3 using the HTBI primer set. A single record per CDR3 protein comes from TCRdb applying MiXCR to the multiplex PCR reads. This sample yields under 600,000 distinct CDR3 sequences, of which 16% are seen a single time; around 3.3% belongs to the top ten. The sequenced sample consisted of blood. All receptors derive from a middle-aged woman with Graves' ophthalmopathy.

This clonotype was picked up many times. The chain recombines TRBV11-1 with TRBJ1-2; unclear D gene. Germline V gene data show CDR1 as SGHAT and CDR2 as FQDESV (reference sequence). This CDR3 is built from 13 residues. With 2 bases removed from V and 4 bases from J, the gap between germline ends came to 8 bases. In DNA, the CDR3 is TGTGCCAGCAGCTTATTCGGTGTCTATGGCTACACCTTC. This translates into CASSLFGVYGYTF. The whole variable domain, filled in from reference TRBV11-1 and TRBJ1-2, reads EAEVAQSPRYKITEKSQAVAFWCDPISGHATLYWYRQILGQGPELLVQFQDESVVDDSQLPKDRFSAERLKGVDSTLKIQPAELGDSAMYLCASSLFGVYGYTFGSGTRLTVV.

This clonotype was found a few times. The CDR3 reads CSVEVLFGQGGFF. The CDR3 region has the DNA TGCAGCGTTGAAGTCCTTTTCGGACAGGGAGGGTTCTTC. The chain carries TRBV29-1 and TRBJ2-1; 8 bases are a match to TRBD1. V shed 1 base, J shed 15 bases, and the junction held 11 bases outside the gene matches. Germline V CDR1 and CDR2: SQVTM, ANQGSEA. The CDR3 is 13 residues long.

There are many counts of this clonotype. The V and J genes are TRBV25-1 and TRBJ2-7, with 8 bases aligning to TRBD1. Germline V gene data show CDR1 as MGHDK and CDR2 as SYGVNS. This CDR3 is built from 16 residues. J lost 0 bases, V lost 3 bases, and 7 bases had no gene match. This chain's CDR3 is CASSESGQGSSYEQYF. The DNA of the CDR3 is TGTGCCAGCAGTGAGTCAGGACAGGGCAGCTCCTACGAGCAGTACTTC.

The CDR3 loop is CASSPGLAGEWYEQYF. CDR3 coding DNA: TGTGCCAGTAGTCCAGGACTAGCGGGAGAGTGGTACGAGCAGTACTTC. The chain links TRBV19 to TRBJ2-7; 13 bases match TRBD2. The CDR3 is 16 amino acids. CDR1 LNHDA and CDR2 SQIVND come from the germline V gene (reference sequence). The ends lost 5 bases at V and 4 bases at J; junction bases unmatched: 8. Complete variable domain (other parts from reference TRBV19 and TRBJ2-7): DGGITQSPKYLFRKEGQNVTLSCEQNLNHDAMYWYRQDPGQGLRLIYYSQIVNDFQKGDIAEGYSVSREKKESFPLTVTSAQKNPTAFYLCASSPGLAGEWYEQYFGPGTRLTVT.

This clonotype was recorded many times. The chain has TRBV20-1 and TRBJ2-5; 13 bases agree with TRBD2. The CDR3 length is 16 residues. V trimming: 1 base; J trimming: 4 bases; junction bases outside the gene matches: 6. Per the germline V gene, CDR1 is DFQATT and CDR2 is SNEGSKA (reference sequence). The CDR3 loop reads CSARVILAGGLETQYF. DNA for the CDR3: TGCAGTGCTAGAGTCATACTAGCGGGAGGGCTAGAGACCCAGTACTTC.

This chain links TRBV6-1 with TRBJ1-5; 9 positions match TRBD1. Trimming at V came to 6 bases and at J to 4 bases, leaving 7 bases not matched to a gene. This CDR3 has 15 residues. The germline V gene encodes CDR1 MNHNS and CDR2 SASEGT. CDR3 in amino acids: CASRWDRVKNQPQHF. In nucleotides, the CDR3 is TGTGCCAGCAGATGGGACAGGGTTAAGAATCAGCCCCAGCATTTT.

This chain joins TRBV30 and TRBJ2-1; D remains unclear. V was shortened by 3 bases and J by 7 bases, with 10 bases between the two germline ends. CDR3 length equals 12 residues. The V gene's germline CDR1 is GTSNPN and CDR2 SVGIG (reference sequence). For the CDR3, the DNA is TGTGCCTGGAGCCCGGGTCAAAATGAGCAGTTCTTC. As protein: CAWSPGQNEQFF.

This clonotype showed up many times. A read error may explain this, as a much larger clone is one base away. The rearrangement uses TRBV28 and TRBJ1-2; D remains ambiguous. The germline V gene encodes CDR1 MDHEN and CDR2 SYDVKM. The CDR3 is 11 residues long. V was clipped by 7 bases and J by 0 bases, with 3 bases between them. The CDR3 DNA reads TGTGCCAGCAACTCTAACTATGGCTACACCTTC. Amino acids: CASNSNYGYTF.

This clonotype was detected ten times or more. The genes are TRBV9 and TRBJ2-3; D may be TRBD1 (6 bases). V lost 3 bases to trimming and J lost 4 bases, with 15 bases between them. The germline CDR1 and CDR2 sequences are SGDLS and YYNGEE. This CDR3 comprises 15 residues. CDR3 region: CASSDTGLPPDTQYF. CDR3 DNA sequence: TGTGCCAGCAGCGATACAGGGTTGCCCCCAGATACGCAGTATTTT. The variable domain in full, with the rest retrieved from reference TRBV9 and TRBJ2-3, is DSGVTQTPKHLITATGQRVTLRCSPRSGDLSVYWYQQSLDQGLQFLIQYYNGEERAKGNILERFSAQQFPDLHSELNLSSLELGDSALYFCASSDTGLPPDTQYFGPGTRLTVL.

This clonotype came up many times. The rearrangement uses TRBV2 and TRBJ2-5, with 8 bases identical to TRBD2. This CDR3 is 13 amino acids long. CDR1 SNHLY and CDR2 FYNNEI come from the germline V gene. J gave up 5 bases and V 6 bases, and 5 bases lay outside the gene matches. The CDR3 spells CASRPGLGETQYF. CDR3 sequence (DNA): TGTGCCAGCAGACCGGGACTAGGGGAGACCCAGTACTTC.

This clonotype was seen a few times. This sequence joins TRBV6-9 and TRBJ1-1, with D perhaps TRBD1 (5 bases). Germline loops: CDR1 MNHGY, CDR2 SVAAGI. Trimming removed 3 bases from V and 5 bases from J, with 16 bases in between. CDR3 length: 15 amino acids. The CDR3 loop is CASSYGGGAGTEAFF. The CDR3 DNA is TGTGCCAGCAGTTACGGGGGGGGAGCGGGAACTGAAGCTTTCTTT.

This clonotype was picked up many times. The rearrangement uses TRBV12-5 and TRBJ1-1, with a weak D call TRBD1 (6 bases). The CDR3 has 14 amino acids. V lost 2 bases, J lost 8 bases, and 15 bases lay in between. Germline CDR1 and CDR2: LGHNT and FRNRAP. The chain's CDR3 is CASGLQVRGGEAFF. The CDR3 DNA reads as TGTGCTAGTGGTTTGCAAGTTAGGGGGGGAGAAGCTTTCTTT.

This clonotype was seen repeatedly, ten times or more. The rearrangement links TRBV18 to TRBJ2-5; 8 bases match TRBD1. The CDR3 has 15 residues. CDR1 is KGHSH, CDR2 LQKENI, per germline. V dropped 3 bases and J dropped 2; count of bases not matched to a gene: 5. This CDR3 is CASSPARTGQETQYF. The CDR3 nucleotides are TGTGCCAGCTCACCTGCCCGGACAGGGCAAGAGACCCAGTACTTC.

This clonotype was seen at least ten times. The chain uses TRBV20-1 and TRBJ1-1; TRBD1 might be the D (6 bases). Germline V CDR1 and CDR2: DFQATT, SNEGSKA (reference sequence). Trimming removed 5 bases at V and 5 bases at J, with 30 bases between. CDR3 length: 18 amino acids. This CDR3 reads CSAGDGYRDSQGGTEAFF. The CDR3 bases are TGCAGTGCTGGGGACGGATACCGAGACTCTCAAGGGGGTACTGAAGCTTTCTTT.

The chain joins TRBV5-1 to TRBJ2-5; 9 nucleotides line up with TRBD1. J gave up 5 bases and V 0 bases, and 11 bases lay outside the gene matches. The CDR3 spans 17 residues. In germline, CDR1 is SGHRS, CDR2 YFSETQ. The CDR3 here is CASSLGAGTGLTETQYF. CDR3 nucleotides: TGCGCCAGCAGCTTGGGGGCCGGGACAGGGCTCACGGAGACCCAGTACTTC. Drawing the rest from reference TRBV5-1 and TRBJ2-5, the complete variable domain is KAGVTQTPRYLIKTRGQQVTLSCSPISGHRSVSWYQQTPGQGLQFLFEYFSETQRNKGNFPGRFSGRQFSNSRSEMNVSTLELGDSALYLCASSLGAGTGLTETQYFGPGTRLLVL.

This clonotype is a singleton in its sample. The chain has TRBV2 and TRBJ2-1, with TRBD1 identical over 7 bases. Germline V gives CDR1 SNHLY, CDR2 FYNNEI. V was pared by 7 bases and J by 1 base, with 7 bases of the junction left unmatched. The length of the CDR3 is 15 residues. CDR3 residues: CASTAPGQSYNEQFF. The CDR3, as DNA: TGTGCCAGCACCGCCCCGGGACAGTCCTACAATGAGCAGTTCTTC. The full variable domain, in which reference TRBV2 and TRBJ2-1 provide the parts outside the CDR3, is EPEVTQTPSHQVTQMGQEVILRCVPISNHLYFYWYRQILGQKVEFLVSFYNNEISEKSEIFDDQFSVERPDGSNFTLKIRSTKLEDSAMYFCASTAPGQSYNEQFFGPGTRLTVL.

This clonotype has a count of ten or more. The chain couples TRBV27 to TRBJ1-5, with a possible D match to TRBD1 (6 bases). Trimming removed 3 bases from V and 5 bases from J, with 11 bases in between. This CDR3 is built from 14 residues. From germline, CDR1 is MNHEY and CDR2 SMNVEV (reference sequence). Here the CDR3 DNA reads TGTGCCAGCAGTTTGGGGGGCCTATATCAGCCCCAGCATTTT. It encodes CASSLGGLYQPQHF.

There are a few counts of this clonotype. V gene TRBV2 combines with J gene TRBJ2-1; D may be TRBD2 (7 bases). The V end lost 6 bases, the J end lost 4 bases, and 10 bases lay between the germline ends. This CDR3 is built from 13 residues. Germline V CDR1 and CDR2: SNHLY, FYNNEI. The CDR3 sequence is CASRGGAYNEQFF. The DNA of the CDR3 is TGTGCCAGCAGAGGGGGGGCGTACAATGAGCAGTTCTTC. Full variable domain (rest looked up from reference TRBV2 and TRBJ2-1): EPEVTQTPSHQVTQMGQEVILRCVPISNHLYFYWYRQILGQKVEFLVSFYNNEISEKSEIFDDQFSVERPDGSNFTLKIRSTKLEDSAMYFCASRGGAYNEQFFGPGTRLTVL.

Ten or more counts support this clonotype. This chain joins TRBV30 and TRBJ1-5, with D perhaps matching TRBD1 (5 bases). Looked up from germline, CDR1 is GTSNPN and CDR2 is SVGIG (reference sequence). Trimming took 2 bases from V and 3 from J, leaving 14 bases between them. This CDR3 region has 15 residues. The CDR3 sequence: CAWSPMGQYNQPQHF. CDR3 bases: TGTGCCTGGAGTCCTATGGGGCAGTACAATCAGCCCCAGCATTTT.

In regard to this clonotype: With a much larger clone just one base away, this may be a read error. The rearrangement uses TRBV14 and TRBJ2-1; 11 positions agree with TRBD2. Near its end, the DNA agrees better with TRBJ2-7, so the J call may be wrong. There are 15 residues in the CDR3. Germline-derived CDR1 and CDR2 are SGHDN and FVKESK. In DNA form, the CDR3 reads TGTGCCAGCAGCCAAGTAGCGGGGGGGTACAATGAGCAGTACTTC. This translates into CASSQVAGGYNEQYF.

Ten or more counts support this clonotype. The chain combines TRBV6-1 with TRBJ2-7; maybe TRBD1 (5 bases). V lost 6 bases and J 5 bases, leaving 17 bases between the germline ends. Germline loops: CDR1 MNHNS, CDR2 SASEGT. The CDR3 covers 14 residues. The CDR3 here is CASRRRTPRDEQYF. The CDR3 nucleotides read TGTGCCAGCAGACGCCGGACCCCCAGGGACGAGCAGTACTTC.

The V gene is TRBV24-1, the J gene TRBJ2-7; TRBD1 might be the D (6 bases). This CDR3 comprises 12 residues. V was trimmed by 9 bases and J by 3 bases, leaving 11 bases between them. Per the germline V gene, CDR1 is KGHDR and CDR2 is SFDVKD. This chain's CDR3 is CATQDRNYEQYF. The CDR3 DNA follows: TGTGCCACCCAAGACAGGAACTACGAGCAGTACTTC.